Detailed here is one T cell receptor beta chain. Its antigen is unknown. During colonoscopy, one to two rectal pinch biopsies were collected. These data come from a study of pediatric ulcerative colitis. Sequencing used immunoSEQ multiplex PCR; TCRdb keeps in-frame clones, though not all of them. Of more than 10,000 clones in the sample, approximately 71% were seen once. The V segment lost 0 bases and the J segment 1 base; nucleotides outside the gene matches: 4. The CDR3 is 17 amino acids. Per germline, CDR1 SGHDT and CDR2 YYEEEE. Study-wide results and limits: Rectal pinch biopsies may include blood-derived T cells. Compared with controls, ulcerative colitis showed greater blood-rectum clone sharing.

The chain combines TRBV5-6 with TRBJ2-3; 11 positions agree with TRBD2. The TCR originated in a boy younger than 18 who was a control in a study of pediatric ulcerative colitis. Sequenced sample: gut tissue. The CDR3 reads CASSLAGSGRGTDTQYF. In nucleotides, the CDR3 is TGTGCCAGCAGCTTGGCGGGTAGCGGGAGGGGCACAGATACGCAGTATTTT.